These T cell receptor beta chains were read from a single sample in a study of identical twins. A single record per CDR3 protein comes from TCRdb applying MiXCR to the 5' RACE reads. The sample holds around 960,000 distinct CDR3 sequences; around 12% are singletons and the top ten take about 1.5%. These records were also assigned to another study, of yellow fever vaccine responses in identical twins.

The sequencing input was PBMCs. The receptors were gathered from a woman under 30 in good health. Each CDR3 is given with its conserved first and last residue. Fields, in order: clone size, J gene, V gene, D gene, CDR3 DNA, CDR3 protein. A D gene is named only where the DNA matches it firmly. Expanded clones are given a class, and other clones once, few, many or no size at all.

>few|TRBJ1-1|TRBV7-9|TRBD1
TGTGCCAGCAGCTTTCCGGGACAGGGGGGCCCTGAAGCTTTCTTT
CASSFPGQGGPEAFF
>many|TRBJ2-2|TRBV6-1|TRBD2
TGTGCCAGCAGCCTAGCGGGAGCCATCACCGGGGAGCTGTTTTTT
CASSLAGAITGELFF
>many|TRBJ2-6|TRBV5-1|-
TGCGCCAGCAGCTCGGCAACAATCAGCTCTGGGGCCAACGTCCTGACTTTC
CASSSATISSGANVLTF
>few|TRBJ2-5|TRBV20-1|TRBD2
TGCAGTGCTCCCCCTGGCACTAGCGGGGGGCGGGGAGAGACCCAGTACTTC
CSAPPGTSGGRGETQYF
>-|TRBJ2-1|TRBV19|TRBD2
TGTGCCAGTAGTATAGGAACTAGCGGGAGTAATGAGCAGTTCTTC
CASSIGTSGSNEQFF
>few|TRBJ2-3|TRBV4-1|TRBD2
TGCGCCAGCAGCCAAGTACCGACTAGCCTGGGCACAGATACGCAGTATTTT
CASSQVPTSLGTDTQYF
>few|TRBJ1-5|TRBV6-1|-
TGTGCCAGCGTACAGGGTTCGGGAAATCAGCCCCAGCATTTT
CASVQGSGNQPQHF
>-|TRBJ2-1|TRBV7-9|-
TGTGCCAGCAGCACGTTCGGGCCAGTCAACAATGAGCAGTTCTTC
CASSTFGPVNNEQFF
>few|TRBJ2-1|TRBV7-9|TRBD2
TGTGCCATCGGACTAGCGGGAAACAATGAGCAGTTCTTC
CAIGLAGNNEQFF
>few|TRBJ1-6|TRBV7-9|-
TGTGCCAGCAGCTCGAGTGGACTTCCACCCCTCCACTTT
CASSSSGLPPLHF
>many|TRBJ2-5|TRBV29-1|-
TGCAGCGTGGAAGGCCTGCGGGAACAAGAGACCCAGTACTTC
CSVEGLREQETQYF
>many|TRBJ2-5|TRBV15|TRBD2
TGTGCCACCAGCAGAGATCCTCAGCCGGGGGGTTCCTACTTC
CATSRDPQPGGSYF
>-|TRBJ2-1|TRBV5-6|TRBD1
TGTGCCAGCAGACCCACGCCGGGACAGACTAATGAGCAGTTCTTC
CASRPTPGQTNEQFF
>few|TRBJ2-5|TRBV28|-
TGTGCCAGCAGTACCCTAGGGGGTCGGGAGACCCAGTACTTC
CASSTLGGRETQYF
>many|TRBJ1-1|TRBV19|TRBD1
TGTGCCAGTAGGAGCGACAGGGGGTTTAGTCAAGCTTTCTTT
CASRSDRGFSQAFF
>-|TRBJ1-2|TRBV29-1|-
TGCAGCGTTGAGCGAACAGGGATCAACTATGGCTACACCTTC
CSVERTGINYGYTF
>few|TRBJ2-1|TRBV29-1|-
TGCAGCGTTGGGGGCGGACTCGTGGACGAGCAGTTCTTC
CSVGGGLVDEQFF
>few|TRBJ2-7|TRBV3-1|TRBD2
TGTGCCAGCAGCTCCCGCAGCGGGAGTTACGAGCAGTACTTC
CASSSRSGSYEQYF
>-|TRBJ2-7|TRBV29-1|TRBD1
TGCAGCGTGCTGATGACAGGGGGCCCCTACGAGCAGTACTTC
CSVLMTGGPYEQYF
>few|TRBJ2-1|TRBV4-1|-
TGCGCCAGCAGCCAAGAAACCGGGACTTCCTTCGATGAGCAGTTCTTC
CASSQETGTSFDEQFF
>many|TRBJ1-5|TRBV19|TRBD1
TGTGCCAGTAGTCGCTCGGACAGGCAGCCCCAGCATTTT
CASSRSDRQPQHF
>many|TRBJ2-3|TRBV5-1|TRBD1
TGCGCCAGCAGCCAGTGGACAGGGAGCGAAGGCACAGATACGCAGTATTTT
CASSQWTGSEGTDTQYF
>few|TRBJ1-1|TRBV10-3|-
TGTGCCACCCGGCGGAACACTGAAGCTTTCTTT
CATRRNTEAFF
>few|TRBJ1-1|TRBV5-1|-
TGCGCCAGCAGCTTGAACGCGAATTCCGTGGTCACTGAAGCTTTCTTT
CASSLNANSVVTEAFF
>few|TRBJ1-4|TRBV20-1|TRBD1
TGCAGTGCTAGAGGAAGGGGGCCTAATGAAAAACTGTTTTTT
CSARGRGPNEKLFF
>few|TRBJ1-4|TRBV20-1|-
TGCAGTGCTAGGGGCGGGCCCAGTAATGAAAAACTGTTTTTT
CSARGGPSNEKLFF
>-|TRBJ2-2|TRBV5-1|-
TGCGCCAGCAGTAGCGCGCAGTTCACCGGGGAGCTGTTTTTT
CASSSAQFTGELFF
>-|TRBJ2-1|TRBV27|-
TGTGCCAGCAGTTCGACAGAGATCCATGAGCAGTTCTTC
CASSSTEIHEQFF
>few|TRBJ2-1|TRBV29-1|-
TGCAGCGTATCGGGAGGACCCCAGGGGGGAGTCGATGAGCAGTTCTTC
CSVSGGPQGGVDEQFF
>many|TRBJ2-6|TRBV6-1|-
TGTGCCAGCAGACAAACAAGTGGTGGGGCCAACGTCCTGACTTTC
CASRQTSGGANVLTF
>-|TRBJ1-1|TRBV3-1|-
TGTGCCAGCAGCCAAGGGGTGGCTATCACTGAAGCTTTCTTT
CASSQGVAITEAFF
>few|TRBJ1-6|TRBV6-5|TRBD1
TGTGCCAGCAGTTACACCGACAGGGCCGATTCACCCCTCCACTTT
CASSYTDRADSPLHF
>-|TRBJ2-1|TRBV12-5|-
TGTGCTAGTGGTTTAGCAGGCGGAGCGTACAATGAGCAGTTCTTC
CASGLAGGAYNEQFF
>-|TRBJ1-5|TRBV4-2|-
TGTGCCAGCAGCCCCGACCTCTGGACAGAGTCGGGCAATCAGCCCCAGCATTTT
CASSPDLWTESGNQPQHF
>many|TRBJ1-4|TRBV20-1|-
TGCAGTGCTAGAGATAAGGGAGCAAGGCTCGGAAAACTGTTTTTT
CSARDKGARLGKLFF
>-|TRBJ1-5|TRBV10-2|-
TGCGCCAGCAGTGAGTCGCTTCCGTCCAATCAGCCCCAGCATTTT
CASSESLPSNQPQHF
>few|TRBJ2-2|TRBV20-1|TRBD2
TGCAGTGCCGACTCCGGGACTACGAACACCGGGGAGCTGTTTTTT
CSADSGTTNTGELFF
>few|TRBJ2-3|TRBV6-5|-
TGTGCCAGCAGTTACTCAGGTGGGGCCCATCGCACAGATACGCAGTATTTT
CASSYSGGAHRTDTQYF
>few|TRBJ1-6|TRBV28|-
TGTGCCAGCATCTCGGGACACGGACTGGTCTGGACTAATTCACCCCTCCACTTT
CASISGHGLVWTNSPLHF
>-|TRBJ2-1|TRBV5-1|-
TGCGCCAGCAGCCCAAGGCCGGGGCCTACCCCCTCTGAGCAGTTCTTC
CASSPRPGPTPSEQFF
>-|TRBJ2-3|TRBV29-1|-
TGCAGCGTTCTTTTGGGGCCTAACACTGATACGCAGTATTTT
CSVLLGPNTDTQYF
>many|TRBJ1-6|TRBV12-3/TRBV12-4|TRBD1
TGTGCCAGCAGCGAGGACAGGGGTAATTCACCCCTCCACTTT
CASSEDRGNSPLHF
>-|TRBJ1-5|TRBV2|TRBD1
TGTGCCAGCAGTGGGGACAGCTTCAATCAGCCCCAGCATTTT
CASSGDSFNQPQHF
>few|TRBJ2-5|TRBV29-1|TRBD2
TGCAGCGTGGGGACTAGCTCCGAGACCCAGTACTTC
CSVGTSSETQYF
>-|TRBJ2-1|TRBV15|-
TGTGCCACCAGCAGCACTAGCCGGGGGCTCTACAATGAGCAGTTCTTC
CATSSTSRGLYNEQFF
>few|TRBJ2-3|TRBV12-3/TRBV12-4|-
TGTGCCAGCAGTCGGGACTCGATGATCACAGATACGCAGTATTTT
CASSRDSMITDTQYF